These 9 T cell receptor beta chains originate from one sample sequenced in a study of blood T cell repertoires in COVID-19. Method: immunoSEQ multiplex PCR; TCRdb's copy keeps in-frame clones and lacks some. The repertoire holds 55,000 to 75,000 clones, with 72% as singletons. The sample was peripheral blood. These receptors originate from a woman between 70 and 85 years old with COVID-19, enrolled during active disease.

This clone was detected only once. The chain carries TRBV27 and TRBJ2-3; 9 nucleotides align to TRBD1. Germline CDR1 is MNHEY and CDR2 is SMNVEV (reference sequence). The CDR3 has 16 amino acids. Trimming removed 5 bases from V and 3 bases from J; junction bases left unmatched: 9. CDR3 protein: CASSGPGQGATDTQYF. In DNA, the CDR3 is TGTGCCAGCAGTGGACCGGGACAGGGAGCGACAGATACGCAGTATTTT.

The V call is TRBV29-1, the J call TRBJ1-1; D not resolved. The germline CDR1 and CDR2 sequences are SQVTM and ANQGSEA. Between the trimmed V and J ends, which lost 7 bases and 4 bases, there was a span of 16 bases. The CDR3 is made up of 13 amino acids. The CDR3 loop reads CSADSGGRTEAFF. CDR3 coding DNA: TGCAGCGCGGACTCCGGAGGGCGCACTGAAGCTTTCTTT. The full variable domain, its missing parts supplied by reference TRBV29-1 and TRBJ1-1, is SAVISQKPSRDICQRGTSLTIQCQVDSQVTMMFWYRQQPGQSLTLIATANQGSEATYESGFVIDKFPISRPNLTFSTLTVSNMSPEDSSIYLCSADSGGRTEAFFGQGTRLTVV.

This clone has more than one count but fewer than ten. The rearrangement links TRBV7-9 to TRBJ2-5, with D maybe TRBD2 (7 bases). Germline CDR1 and CDR2: SEHNR and FQNEAQ (reference sequence). V lost 7 bases, J lost 5 bases, and 20 bases lay in between. This CDR3 has 15 residues. The CDR3 DNA reads TGTGCCAGCACCGAAACGATGGGGGGGCAGGAGACCCAGTACTTC. This gives the protein CASTETMGGQETQYF.

The V call is TRBV6-5, the J call TRBJ1-3; D is undetermined. Trimming took 6 bases from V and 3 from J, leaving 15 bases between them. The CDR3 length is 15 residues. The germline V gene has CDR1 MNHEY and CDR2 SVGAGI. The chain's CDR3 is CASSQTRGGGNTIYF. The CDR3 DNA is TGTGCCAGCAGCCAGACAAGAGGAGGTGGAAACACCATATATTTT.

Here the CDR3 reads CASSSGLAGGSSYEQYF. The CDR3, as DNA: TGCGCCAGCAGCTCCGGACTAGCGGGGGGTAGCTCCTACGAGCAGTACTTC. The chain carries TRBV5-1 and TRBJ2-7; TRBD2 matches at 14 bases. In germline, CDR1 is SGHRS, CDR2 YFSETQ. J lost 0 bases, V lost 3 bases, and 5 bases had no gene match. The length of the CDR3 is 17 residues.

J is TRBJ1-1 and V is TRBV29-1; 10 nucleotides line up with TRBD1. The CDR3 loop spans 13 amino acids. Germline V CDR1 and CDR2: SQVTM, ANQGSEA. J lost 3 bases, V lost 7 bases, and 5 bases had no gene match. The CDR3 region has the DNA TGCAGCGGGTCTGGGACAGGGGACACTGAAGCTTTCTTT. Its protein is CSGSGTGDTEAFF. Looking up the rest from reference TRBV29-1 and TRBJ1-1 gives the full variable domain: SAVISQKPSRDICQRGTSLTIQCQVDSQVTMMFWYRQQPGQSLTLIATANQGSEATYESGFVIDKFPISRPNLTFSTLTVSNMSPEDSSIYLCSGSGTGDTEAFFGQGTRLTVV.

The chain uses TRBV7-2 and TRBJ2-2, with D uncertain. The V end lost 5 bases, the J end lost 0 bases, and 7 bases lay between the germline ends. The CDR3 runs to 14 residues. CDR1 is SGHTA, CDR2 FQGNSA, per germline. CDR3 loop: CASSPRSNTGELFF. The DNA of the CDR3 is TGTGCCAGCAGCCCGCGATCGAACACCGGGGAGCTGTTTTTT.

The chain's CDR3 is CASSPLASGRGSGANVLTF. The CDR3 DNA reads as TGTGCCAGCAGTCCCCTTGCTAGCGGGAGGGGGTCTGGGGCCAACGTCCTGACTTTC. V usage is TRBV6-4 and J usage is TRBJ2-6; 12 bases are shared with TRBD2. This CDR3 region has 19 residues. In germline, CDR1 is MRHNA, CDR2 SNTAGT. Germline trimming cut 5 bases from V and 1 base from J; bases unmatched to any gene: 9.

The chain links TRBV6-5 to TRBJ2-3, with D possibly being TRBD1 (6 bases). Per germline, CDR1 MNHEY and CDR2 SVGAGI. Trimming stripped 6 bases from V and 1 base from J, with 14 bases between. CDR3 length: 15 residues. The CDR3 loop reads CASRPRGIGTDTQYF. As DNA, the CDR3 is TGTGCCAGCAGGCCGAGGGGGATCGGCACAGATACGCAGTATTTT.